This T cell receptor beta chain was identified in a study of CD8+CD57+ T cells in acquired aplastic anemia. Study in general: CD4+ and CD8+ cells, once sorted, gave DNA averaging roughly 3.2 ug. Read counts for CD4+ cells (from healthy donors) averaged about 10 million. Study conclusions and caveats: Patients were compared with controls for CD8+ Simpson's diversity, and no significant difference emerged. Under 35 was the count of CD8+ CDR3 sequences that patients shared with controls.

Notes on this clonotype: Its antigen is currently unknown.

Genomic DNA, serving as template, underwent TCR beta VDJ and CDR3 profiling. TCRdb itself ran the reads through MiXCR, one entry per CDR3 protein. The sample lists hundreds of thousands of distinct CDR3 sequences, 60% to 80% occurring once. Material: sorted CD4+, CD8+, or CD8+CD57+ T cells (not recorded which) from PBMCs. The receptor comes from a human donor in good health, serving as a control.

CDR3: CASSRGSYDEQFF. The CDR3 bases are TGCGCCAGCAGTCGGGGGTCTTACGATGAGCAGTTCTTC. The rearrangement uses TRBV10-1 and TRBJ2-1; tentative D call: TRBD2 (6 bases). CDR3 size: 13 residues. With 5 bases removed from V and 8 bases from J, the gap between germline ends came to 13 bases. The germline V gene has CDR1 WNHNN and CDR2 SYGVQD (reference sequence).